Shown below are 18 T cell receptor beta chains from a single sample sequenced in a study of OX40 agonist ivuxolimab in advanced cancers. Produced via immunoSEQ multiplex PCR; TCRdb's table is partial and in-frame only. The repertoire holds more than 60,000 clones, with 85% to 90% as singletons. The specimen comprised CD4+ or CD8+ T cells sorted from blood, sampled in a trial of the OX40 agonist ivuxolimab. The receptors derive from an adult with an advanced solid tumor such as melanoma, head and neck, liver or kidney cancer.

This sequence joins TRBV5-6 and TRBJ1-2; unclear D gene. This CDR3 is 13 amino acids long. Germline lookup yields CDR1 SGHDT and CDR2 YYEEEE. The germline V and J ends were trimmed by 5 bases and 2 bases, with 10 bases remaining between them. CDR3 coding DNA: TGTGCCAGCAGTTCTGTGGACAACTATGGCTACACCTTC. Translated, it gives CASSSVDNYGYTF.

Only a few counts were recorded for this clone. This chain uses TRBV6-7 with TRBJ1-6; 10 bases align to TRBD1. TRBV6-7 is an ORF; its function is uncertain. The CDR3 totals 16 residues. J gave up 14 bases and V 2 bases, and 12 bases lay outside the gene matches. The chain's CDR3 is CASSYGRDRGSRSLHF. CDR3 sequence (DNA): TGTGCCAGCAGTTACGGCCGGGACAGGGGATCACGGTCCCTCCACTTT.

The chain joins TRBV7-8 to TRBJ2-2; D not resolved. V lost 1 base to trimming and J lost 3 bases, with 9 bases between them. CDR1 and CDR2 (germline): SGHVS, FQNEAQ. The CDR3 consists of 15 residues. The CDR3 sequence is CASSLVGYHTGELFF. CDR3 sequence (DNA): TGTGCCAGCAGCTTAGTCGGATATCACACCGGGGAGCTGTTTTTT.

This clone was counted once. The chain is built from TRBV6-6 and TRBJ1-1; D might be TRBD1 (5 bases). The CDR3 consists of 12 residues. V was clipped by 2 bases and J by 11 bases, with 12 bases between them. Per germline, CDR1 MNHNY and CDR2 SVGAGI (reference sequence). The CDR3 bases are TGTGCCAGCAGTTACAGGGGAACTAAGGCTTTCTTT. This gives the protein CASSYRGTKAFF.

J is TRBJ2-3 and V is TRBV2, with D unclear. V lost 4 bases and J lost 0, with 5 bases in between. This CDR3 has 13 amino acids. Germline V CDR1 and CDR2: SNHLY, FYNNEI. As DNA, the CDR3 is TGTGCCAGCAGTGCCTCTAGCACAGATACGCAGTATTTT. As protein: CASSASSTDTQYF.

The chain employs TRBV9 and TRBJ1-1; 10 nucleotides match TRBD1. Germline CDR1 SGDLS, CDR2 YYNGEE. The CDR3 length is 16 residues. V lost 4 bases to trimming and J lost 5 bases; unmatched junction nucleotides: 11. The CDR3: CASSPGTGEGRTEAFF. The CDR3 bases are TGTGCCAGCAGCCCCGGGACAGGGGAGGGGAGAACTGAAGCTTTCTTT.

The J gene is TRBJ2-5, the V gene TRBV11-2, with D perhaps TRBD1 (6 bases). The end of the DNA aligns better with TRBJ2-7, so the J call may be wrong. The CDR3 is 14 residues long. CDR1 and CDR2 (germline): SGHAT, FQNNGV. CDR3 coding DNA: TGTGCCAGCAGCAACTGGACAGCTTCCTACGAGCAGTACTTC. Protein: CASSNWTASYEQYF.

The genes are TRBV11-3 and TRBJ1-3; D not resolved. CDR3 length: 15 residues. CDR1 SGHNT and CDR2 YENEEA come from the germline V gene. Deletions cut 1 base from V and 2 bases from J, with 9 bases between. CDR3: CASSLGGNAGNTIYF. The CDR3 DNA reads TGTGCCAGCAGCTTAGGAGGGAATGCTGGAAACACCATATATTTT.

The chain combines TRBV30 with TRBJ2-5; D not resolved. The CDR3 loop spans 14 amino acids. Trimming left V 0 bases short and J 1 base short, with 9 bases between. Looked up from germline, CDR1 is GTSNPN and CDR2 is SVGIG (reference sequence). The CDR3 loop reads CAWSVRVVQETQYF. The CDR3 nucleotides are TGTGCCTGGAGTGTACGGGTCGTCCAAGAGACCCAGTACTTC.

The rearrangement joins TRBV9 to TRBJ1-3; a possible D gene is TRBD1 (5 bases). Germline V lookup: CDR1 SGDLS, CDR2 YYNGEE. The CDR3 is 15 residues long. V dropped 4 bases and J dropped 0 bases, with 11 bases sitting between them. Written as DNA, the CDR3 is TGTGCCAGCAGCACCCAGACAGTCTCTGGAAACACCATATATTTT. It is translated as CASSTQTVSGNTIYF.

This chain uses TRBV5-1 with TRBJ2-3, with TRBD2 matching 8 bases. The CDR3 loop spans 16 amino acids. Trimming at V came to 4 bases and at J to 1 base, leaving 8 bases not matched to a gene. Germline loops: CDR1 SGHRS, CDR2 YFSETQ. CDR3 loop: CASSPTSAGGTDTQYF. The CDR3 DNA reads as TGCGCCAGCAGCCCTACTTCAGCGGGGGGCACAGATACGCAGTATTTT.

The chain links TRBV9 to TRBJ2-3, with D perhaps TRBD1 (6 bases). CDR3 length: 14 amino acids. The V end was cut by 3 bases, the J end by 4 bases, with 12 bases between. Germline V lookup: CDR1 SGDLS, CDR2 YYNGEE. The CDR3 is CASSAGVRADTQYF. The CDR3 DNA is TGTGCCAGCAGCGCAGGGGTGAGGGCAGATACGCAGTATTTT.

The V and J genes are TRBV18 and TRBJ2-4; 9 positions agree with TRBD1. V trimming: 3 bases; J trimming: 0 bases; junction bases outside the gene matches: 6. Germline values: CDR1 KGHSH, CDR2 LQKENI. This CDR3 spans 17 amino acids. This chain's CDR3 is CASSPLQGAVAKNIQYF. CDR3 DNA: TGTGCCAGCTCACCGCTACAGGGGGCCGTAGCCAAAAACATTCAGTACTTC.

This sequence joins TRBV11-2 and TRBJ2-7; D gene unclear. Per germline, CDR1 SGHAT and CDR2 FQNNGV. The CDR3 spans 11 residues. Trimming pared 4 bases from V and 5 bases from J, leaving 6 bases between. The CDR3 coding sequence is TGTGCCAGCAGCTCTGCAAACGAGCAGTACTTC. Translated, it gives CASSSANEQYF.

Written as DNA, the CDR3 is TGTGCCTGGAGTGGGACTGCCGGCCCTGGCTACACCTTC. Amino acid sequence: CAWSGTAGPGYTF. The chain employs TRBV30 and TRBJ1-2; D unresolved. The CDR3 loop spans 13 amino acids. Trimming shortened V by 1 base and J by 7 bases, and 13 bases separated the two germline ends. The V gene's germline CDR1 is GTSNPN and CDR2 SVGIG (reference sequence). Full variable domain (missing parts from reference TRBV30 and TRBJ1-2): SQTIHQWPATLVQPVGSPLSLECTVEGTSNPNLYWYRQAAGRGLQLLFYSVGIGQISSEVPQNLSASRPQDRQFILSSKKLLLSDSGFYLCAWSGTAGPGYTFGSGTRLTVV.

The V call is TRBV18, the J call TRBJ2-3, with 8 bases lining up with TRBD2. CDR3 size: 16 residues. The germline CDR1 and CDR2 sequences are KGHSH and LQKENI. Trimming cost V 3 bases and J 5 bases; bases outside gene matches: 10. CDR3 nucleotides: TGTGCCAGCTCACCCACCTCGGGGGGGTCCGTAGATACGCAGTATTTT. Its protein is CASSPTSGGSVDTQYF.

The rearrangement uses TRBV5-6 and TRBJ1-4; D is unclear. The CDR3 runs 12 residues. Trimming removed 0 bases at V and 8 bases at J, with 5 bases between. CDR1 SGHDT and CDR2 YYEEEE come from the germline V gene. The CDR3 bases are TGTGCCAGCAGCTTGGCGGGGGAAAAACTGTTTTTT. As protein: CASSLAGEKLFF.

The chain is built from TRBV30 and TRBJ1-4; no clear D gene. The V end lost 2 bases, the J end lost 5 bases, and 12 bases lay between the germline ends. The CDR3 length is 14 residues. Germline loops: CDR1 GTSNPN, CDR2 SVGIG (reference sequence). CDR3 nucleotides: TGTGCCTGGAGTCATGGGGTCCAGAATGAAAAACTGTTTTTT. Its protein product is CAWSHGVQNEKLFF.